The 22 T cell receptor beta chains below all came from one sample that was sequenced in a study of OX40 agonist ivuxolimab in advanced cancers. Repertoires were generated with immunoSEQ multiplex PCR, while TCRdb's copy carries only in-frame clones and drops some. This sample has around 79,000 clones, with about 92% found just once. Sequenced here: CD4+ or CD8+ T cells sorted from blood, sampled in a trial of the OX40 agonist ivuxolimab. These receptors came from an adult with an advanced solid tumor such as melanoma, head and neck, liver or kidney cancer.

The genes are TRBV5-1 and TRBJ2-5; possible D gene TRBD2, 7 bases. The germline V gene has CDR1 SGHRS and CDR2 YFSETQ. Trimming took 4 bases from V and 3 from J, leaving 19 bases between them. This CDR3 is built from 16 residues. CDR3 residues: CASSQRGGAGEETQYF. The CDR3 DNA reads TGCGCCAGCAGCCAGAGGGGGGGGGCAGGGGAAGAGACCCAGTACTTC.

V is TRBV19 and J is TRBJ2-7; D is possibly TRBD1 (5 bases). The V end was cut by 9 bases, the J end by 3 bases, with 9 bases between. CDR1 and CDR2 from the germline V gene are LNHDA and SQIVND (reference sequence). The CDR3 is made up of 11 amino acids. CDR3 bases: TGTGCCAGCCGAAGGGGCTACGAGCAGTACTTC. It codes for CASRRGYEQYF.

The CDR3 loop is CASTPVGGYNNEQFF. The CDR3 DNA reads as TGTGCCAGTACCCCTGTGGGGGGCTACAACAATGAGCAGTTCTTC. The chain links TRBV19 to TRBJ2-1, with D possibly being TRBD1 or TRBD2 (6 bases each). The germline gives CDR1 LNHDA, CDR2 SQIVND (reference sequence). Deletions cut 7 bases from V and 5 bases from J, with 18 bases between. The CDR3 is 15 amino acids.

This sequence joins TRBV9 and TRBJ2-1, with 7 nucleotides matching TRBD2. The CDR3 covers 15 residues. The V segment lost 1 base and the J segment 10 bases; nucleotides outside the gene matches: 11. Germline V CDR1 and CDR2: SGDLS, YYNGEE. CDR3 protein: CASSVYSGETGEQFF. CDR3 DNA sequence: TGTGCCAGCAGCGTATACAGCGGGGAGACGGGGGAGCAGTTCTTC.

The genes are TRBV5-4 and TRBJ1-2; D unresolved. The CDR3 covers 15 residues. Germline assignment: CDR1 SGHNT and CDR2 YYREEE (reference sequence). Trimming pared 3 bases from V and 3 bases from J, leaving 15 bases between. CDR3 nucleotides: TGTGCCAGCAGCTCATTCTTGGACGGAGACTATGGCTACACCTTC. This gives the protein CASSSFLDGDYGYTF.

The gene calls are TRBV11-2 and TRBJ2-1; a possible D gene is TRBD2 (5 bases). V was shortened by 5 bases and J by 5 bases, with 7 bases between the two germline ends. Germline V gene sequence: CDR1 SGHAT, CDR2 FQNNGV. The CDR3 has 12 residues. This CDR3 is CASSPGNNEQFF. The CDR3 nucleotides are TGTGCCAGCAGCCCCGGGAACAATGAGCAGTTCTTC.

The chain couples TRBV11-2 to TRBJ1-1, with D unresolved. Trimming took off 8 bases at V and 1 base at J, with 17 bases between the two ends. The CDR3 runs to 15 residues. Germline-derived CDR1 and CDR2 are SGHAT and FQNNGV. The CDR3 nucleotides read TGTGCCAGCGGCCCGGGATCCGCAGGGAACACTGAAGCTTTCTTT. It codes for CASGPGSAGNTEAFF.

J is TRBJ1-2 and V is TRBV25-1; D uncertain. Trimming cost V 1 base and J 4 bases, with 16 bases left between them. This CDR3 comprises 16 residues. The germline gives CDR1 MGHDK, CDR2 SYGVNS. CDR3 sequence: CASSELRAQVGYGYTF. Here the CDR3 DNA reads TGTGCCAGCAGTGAATTGAGGGCGCAGGTTGGCTATGGCTACACCTTC.

The V and J genes are TRBV27 and TRBJ2-4; TRBD2 matches at 11 bases. This CDR3 is built from 15 residues. J gave up 3 bases and V 6 bases, and 4 bases lay outside the gene matches. From germline, CDR1 is MNHEY and CDR2 SMNVEV (reference sequence). For the CDR3, the DNA is TGTGCCAGCAGCCGAGGGACTAGCGGCAAAAACATTCAGTACTTC. Translating gives CASSRGTSGKNIQYF.

This clone was seen once. CDR3 amino acids: CASSLVSGGLITDTQYF. CDR3 sequence (DNA): TGTGCCAGCAGCTTAGTATCAGGGGGCCTAATAACAGATACGCAGTATTTT. The chain joins TRBV7-9 to TRBJ2-3, with 8 bases identical to TRBD1. After removal of 1 base from V and 3 bases from J, the junction contained 9 bases not matched to a gene. Germline-derived CDR1 and CDR2 are SEHNR and FQNEAQ (reference sequence). The CDR3 has 17 amino acids.

The chain combines TRBV4-1 with TRBJ2-5; perhaps TRBD2 as D (5 bases). The CDR3 consists of 17 residues. In germline, CDR1 is MGHRA, CDR2 YSYEKL. V was clipped by 1 base and J by 4 bases, with 19 bases between them. For the CDR3, the DNA is TGCGCCAGCAGCCAAGGGTTTGCGGGTCCTGCGAGAGAGACCCAGTACTTC. Protein product: CASSQGFAGPARETQYF.

The CDR3 DNA reads TGTGCCAGCAATCAGGGCGCCGGGGAGCTGTTTTTT. Translating gives CASNQGAGELFF. V and J are TRBV6-5 and TRBJ2-2; D is possibly TRBD1 (5 bases). Trimming shortened V by 7 bases and J by 6 bases, and 9 bases separated the two germline ends. The CDR3 is made up of 12 amino acids. Germline values: CDR1 MNHEY, CDR2 SVGAGI.

Only one count was recorded for this clone. V is TRBV4-3 and J is TRBJ1-5, with 8 bases lining up with TRBD1. V lost 6 bases and J lost 7; bases outside the gene matches: 14. The CDR3 length is 16 residues. From germline, CDR1 is LGHNA and CDR2 YSLEER. The CDR3 sequence: CASRADRELAGQPQHF. The CDR3 region has the DNA TGCGCCAGCAGGGCGGACAGGGAACTGGCGGGGCAGCCCCAGCATTTT.

The chain is built from TRBV5-8 and TRBJ2-2; no definite D call. The V end was cut by 3 bases, the J end by 4 bases, with 7 bases between. Germline V lookup: CDR1 SGHTS, CDR2 YDEGEE. The CDR3 contains 13 residues. CDR3 DNA sequence: TGTGCCAGCAGCTACCGGTCCACCGGGGAGCTGTTTTTT. It specifies CASSYRSTGELFF.

This chain links TRBV27 with TRBJ2-5; 7 bases match TRBD1. The DNA matches TRBJ2-7 better at its end, which makes the J call doubtful. The CDR3 length is 16 residues. Germline values: CDR1 MNHEY, CDR2 SMNVEV (reference sequence). In DNA, the CDR3 is TGTGCCAGCAGTTTAAGTAAAGGGACAGTCTCCTACGAGCAGTACTTC. Amino acid sequence: CASSLSKGTVSYEQYF.

The chain couples TRBV4-1 to TRBJ2-1; D unresolved. CDR1 MGHRA and CDR2 YSYEKL come from the germline V gene. The CDR3 is made up of 14 amino acids. The V end lost 1 base, the J end lost 4 bases, and 8 bases lay between the germline ends. CDR3 nucleotide sequence: TGCGCCAGCAGCCAAGTATTTCGGTACAATGAGCAGTTCTTC. Its protein product is CASSQVFRYNEQFF.

The chain uses TRBV10-3 and TRBJ1-2; D is possibly TRBD1 (6 bases). V was shortened by 11 bases and J by 4 bases, with 17 bases between the two germline ends. The CDR3 runs 13 residues. Germline assignment: CDR1 ENHRY and CDR2 SYGVKD. The CDR3 is CAAEQGFPYGYTF. The CDR3 DNA sequence: TGTGCCGCCGAACAGGGTTTCCCCTATGGCTACACCTTC.

The chain has TRBV7-2 and TRBJ2-1; D is tentatively TRBD1 or TRBD2 (5 bases each). V dropped 1 base and J dropped 4 bases, with 8 bases sitting between them. CDR1 and CDR2 from the germline V gene are SGHTA and FQGNSA. The CDR3 runs 14 residues. CDR3 loop: CASSLVGEYNEQFF. CDR3 nucleotide sequence: TGTGCCAGCAGCTTAGTGGGGGAGTACAATGAGCAGTTCTTC.

The chain uses TRBV9 and TRBJ1-2; a possible D gene is TRBD1 (6 bases). The germline gives CDR1 SGDLS, CDR2 YYNGEE. The V gene lost 0 bases and the J gene lost 3 bases, with 21 bases spanning the gap. The CDR3 contains 18 residues. The CDR3 coding sequence is TGTGCCAGCAGCGTAGATCCCATAGCGGGGGCAAGTGACTATGGCTACACCTTC. This translates into CASSVDPIAGASDYGYTF.

This clone was detected a few times. The rearrangement links TRBV4-1 to TRBJ2-7, with 9 bases fitting TRBD1. CDR3 length: 18 amino acids. V dropped 0 bases and J dropped 1; count of bases not matched to a gene: 10. CDR1 MGHRA and CDR2 YSYEKL come from the germline V gene. The CDR3 loop reads CASSQDRGTGLISYEQYF. In DNA form, the CDR3 reads TGCGCCAGCAGCCAAGACCGGGGGACAGGGCTCATATCCTACGAGCAGTACTTC.

The chain links TRBV5-4 to TRBJ2-7; D might be TRBD2 (5 bases). Between the trimmed V and J ends, which lost 0 bases and 9 bases, there was a span of 13 bases. This CDR3 region has 13 residues. Germline assignment: CDR1 SGHNT and CDR2 YYREEE (reference sequence). CDR3 nucleotide sequence: TGTGCCAGCAGCTTGGACGTAGGCGGGCTGCAGTACTTC. This gives the protein CASSLDVGGLQYF.

This chain links TRBV7-2 with TRBJ2-7; TRBD2 matches at 9 bases. Germline V lookup: CDR1 SGHTA, CDR2 FQGNSA. This CDR3 is 15 amino acids long. With V trimmed by 5 bases and J by 5 bases, 10 bases remained unmatched. The CDR3 spells CASSPTSGGLHEQYF. Here the CDR3 DNA reads TGTGCCAGCAGCCCAACCAGCGGGGGGCTCCACGAGCAGTACTTC.